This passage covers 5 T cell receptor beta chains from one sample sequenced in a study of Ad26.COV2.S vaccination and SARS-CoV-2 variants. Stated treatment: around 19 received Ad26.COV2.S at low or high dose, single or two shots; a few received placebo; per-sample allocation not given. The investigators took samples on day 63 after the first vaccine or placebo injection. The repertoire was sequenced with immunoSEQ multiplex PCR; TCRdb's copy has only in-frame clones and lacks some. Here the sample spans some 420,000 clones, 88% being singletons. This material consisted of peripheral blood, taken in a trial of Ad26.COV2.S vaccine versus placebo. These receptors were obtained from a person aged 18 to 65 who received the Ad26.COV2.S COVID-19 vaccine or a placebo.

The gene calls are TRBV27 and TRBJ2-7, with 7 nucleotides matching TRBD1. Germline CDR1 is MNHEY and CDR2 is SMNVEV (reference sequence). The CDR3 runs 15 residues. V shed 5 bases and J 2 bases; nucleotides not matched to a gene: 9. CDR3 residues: CASSLTGTVTYEQYF. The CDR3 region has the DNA TGTGCCAGCAGTCTAACCGGGACAGTAACCTACGAGCAGTACTTC.

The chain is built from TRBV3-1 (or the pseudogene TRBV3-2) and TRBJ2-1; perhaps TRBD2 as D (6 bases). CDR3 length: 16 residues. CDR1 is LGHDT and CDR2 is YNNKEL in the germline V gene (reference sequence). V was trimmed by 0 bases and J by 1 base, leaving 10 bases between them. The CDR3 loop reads CASSQDGSGSYNEQFF. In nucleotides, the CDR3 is TGTGCCAGCAGCCAAGATGGTAGCGGTTCCTACAATGAGCAGTTCTTC.

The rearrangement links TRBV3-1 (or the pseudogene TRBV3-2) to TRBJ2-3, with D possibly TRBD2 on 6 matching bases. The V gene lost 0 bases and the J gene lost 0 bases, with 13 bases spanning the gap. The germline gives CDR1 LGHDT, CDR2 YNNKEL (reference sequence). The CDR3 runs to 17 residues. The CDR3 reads CASSQDHSGPSTDTQYF. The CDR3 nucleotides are TGTGCCAGCAGCCAAGATCATAGCGGCCCTAGCACAGATACGCAGTATTTT.

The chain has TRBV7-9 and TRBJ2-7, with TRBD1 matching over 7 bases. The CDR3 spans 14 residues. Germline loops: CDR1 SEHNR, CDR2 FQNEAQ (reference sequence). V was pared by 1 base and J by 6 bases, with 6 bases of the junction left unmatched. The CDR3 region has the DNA TGTGCCAGCAGCTTAGACAGGGGCGCGTTCGAGCAGTACTTC. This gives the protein CASSLDRGAFEQYF. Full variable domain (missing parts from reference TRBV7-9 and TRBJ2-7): DTGVSQNPRHKITKRGQNVTFRCDPISEHNRLYWYRQTLGQGPEFLTYFQNEAQLEKSRLLSDRFSAERPKGSFSTLEIQRTEQGDSAMYLCASSLDRGAFEQYFGPGTRLTVT.

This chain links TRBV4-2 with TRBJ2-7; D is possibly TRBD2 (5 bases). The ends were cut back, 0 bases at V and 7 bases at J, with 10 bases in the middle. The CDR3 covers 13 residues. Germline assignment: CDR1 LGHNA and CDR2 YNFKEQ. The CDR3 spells CASSQDRSGEQYF. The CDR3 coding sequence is TGTGCCAGCAGCCAAGATCGTTCGGGGGAGCAGTACTTC.